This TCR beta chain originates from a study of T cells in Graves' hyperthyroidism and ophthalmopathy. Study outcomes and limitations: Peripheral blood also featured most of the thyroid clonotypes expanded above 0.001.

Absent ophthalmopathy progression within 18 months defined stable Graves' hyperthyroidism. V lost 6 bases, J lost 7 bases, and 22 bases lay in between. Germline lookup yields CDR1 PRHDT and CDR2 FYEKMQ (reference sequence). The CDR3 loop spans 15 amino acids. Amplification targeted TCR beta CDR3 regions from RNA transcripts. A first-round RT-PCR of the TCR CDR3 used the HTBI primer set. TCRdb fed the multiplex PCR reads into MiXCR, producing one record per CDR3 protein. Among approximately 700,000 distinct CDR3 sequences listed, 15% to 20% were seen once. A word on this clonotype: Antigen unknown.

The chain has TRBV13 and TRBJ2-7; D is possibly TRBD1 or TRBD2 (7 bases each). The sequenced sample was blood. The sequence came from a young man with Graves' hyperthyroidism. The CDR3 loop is CASSGGGQPHSEQYF. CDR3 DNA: TGTGCCAGCAGTGGGGGGGGACAGCCGCATTCTGAGCAGTACTTC.